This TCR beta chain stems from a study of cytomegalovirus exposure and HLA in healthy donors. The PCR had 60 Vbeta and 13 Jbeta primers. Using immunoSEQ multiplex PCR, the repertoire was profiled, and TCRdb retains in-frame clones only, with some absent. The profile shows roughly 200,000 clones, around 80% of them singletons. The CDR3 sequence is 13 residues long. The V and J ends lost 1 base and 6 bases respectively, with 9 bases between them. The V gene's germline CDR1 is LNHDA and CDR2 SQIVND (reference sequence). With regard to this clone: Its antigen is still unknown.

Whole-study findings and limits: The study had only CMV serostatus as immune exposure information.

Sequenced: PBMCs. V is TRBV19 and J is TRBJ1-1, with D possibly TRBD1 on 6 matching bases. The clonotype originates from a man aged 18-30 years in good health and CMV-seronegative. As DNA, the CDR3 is TGTGCCAGTAGTATAGTAGGGGGTTCTGAAGCTTTCTTT. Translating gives CASSIVGGSEAFF.